This entry lists 11 T cell receptor beta chains sequenced from one sample in a study of T cell responses to AZD1222 COVID-19 vaccine. Sequenced by immunoSEQ multiplex PCR; TCRdb stores in-frame clones only, minus some. The sample lists 100,000 to 150,000 clones, 88% seen once, with more than 3.5% in the top ten. Material: peripheral blood, obtained on day 0 of AZD1222 vaccination. These receptor sequences come from an adult in good health.

This chain uses TRBV30 with TRBJ2-1, with 7 nucleotides matching TRBD1. CDR1 is GTSNPN, CDR2 SVGIG, per germline (reference sequence). V gave up 0 bases and J gave up 10 bases; unmatched junction bases: 9. The CDR3 covers 14 residues. CDR3 sequence: CAWSVPYRGSEQFF. CDR3 nucleotide sequence: TGTGCCTGGAGTGTACCCTACAGGGGAAGCGAGCAGTTCTTC. Based on the CDR3 plus reference TRBV30 and TRBJ2-1, the full variable domain is SQTIHQWPATLVQPVGSPLSLECTVEGTSNPNLYWYRQAAGRGLQLLFYSVGIGQISSEVPQNLSASRPQDRQFILSSKKLLLSDSGFYLCAWSVPYRGSEQFFGPGTRLTVL.

A single count supports this clone. The chain couples TRBV18 to TRBJ2-4; D is uncertain. Trimming stripped 2 bases from V and 7 bases from J, with 6 bases between. CDR3 length equals 12 residues. CDR1 is KGHSH, CDR2 LQKENI, per germline. The CDR3 region is CASSPKANIQYF. CDR3 bases: TGTGCCAGCTCACCAAAGGCGAACATTCAGTACTTC.

This rearrangement joins TRBV6-5 to TRBJ1-1, with D perhaps matching TRBD1 (5 bases). Germline CDR1 is MNHEY and CDR2 is SVGAGI. V gave up 8 bases and J gave up 4 bases, with 11 bases separating them. This CDR3 region has 12 residues. The CDR3 coding sequence is TGTGCCAGCTTACGGGGGGGCACTGAAGCTTTCTTT. Its translation is CASLRGGTEAFF.

This chain connects TRBV6-2 or TRBV6-3 to TRBJ2-5; 7 bases align to TRBD1. Germline V lookup: CDR1 MNHEY, CDR2 SVGEGT. CDR3 length: 14 residues. V shed 6 bases, J shed 2 bases, and the junction held 6 bases outside the gene matches. The CDR3 nucleotides read TGTGCCAGCAGACCTGGGACAGCTCAAGAGACCCAGTACTTC. The encoded protein is CASRPGTAQETQYF.

The chain combines TRBV10-3 with TRBJ1-3; a possible D gene is TRBD1 (5 bases). The CDR3 spans 16 residues. The germline V and J ends were trimmed by 6 bases and 3 bases, with 18 bases remaining between them. Germline CDR1 is ENHRY and CDR2 is SYGVKD. The CDR3 region has the DNA TGTGCCATCAGCCCTCGACTCGGGGGGATTGGAAACACCATATATTTT. Amino acid sequence: CAISPRLGGIGNTIYF.

The chain is built from TRBV27 and TRBJ1-1; no definite D call. The CDR3 has 14 amino acids. V was shortened by 6 bases and J by 0 bases, with 11 bases between the two germline ends. In germline, CDR1 is MNHEY, CDR2 SMNVEV (reference sequence). CDR3: CASSLDWLNTEAFF. CDR3 nucleotide sequence: TGTGCCAGCAGCCTTGACTGGCTGAACACTGAAGCTTTCTTT.

The chain uses TRBV11-2 and TRBJ1-1; no definite D call. The CDR3 runs to 13 residues. CDR1 is SGHAT, CDR2 FQNNGV, per germline. Trimming removed 5 bases from V and 3 bases from J, with 10 bases in between. The chain's CDR3 is CASSPRWDTEAFF. In DNA form, the CDR3 reads TGTGCCAGCAGCCCCCGGTGGGACACTGAAGCTTTCTTT.

V is TRBV9 and J is TRBJ2-3, with 8 bases lining up with TRBD2. Per germline, CDR1 SGDLS and CDR2 YYNGEE. The CDR3 loop spans 16 amino acids. Trimming removed 3 bases from V and 2 bases from J; junction bases left unmatched: 8. In DNA, the CDR3 is TGTGCCAGCAGCGCCCGGGAGGGGGGTCCCACAGATACGCAGTATTTT. Protein product: CASSAREGGPTDTQYF.

The V gene is TRBV15, the J gene TRBJ1-1; D is ambiguous. The CDR3 sequence is 14 residues long. Germline CDR1 LNHNV, CDR2 YYDKDF (reference sequence). The V gene lost 0 bases and the J gene lost 4 bases, with 9 bases spanning the gap. CDR3 sequence (DNA): TGTGCCACCAGCAGAGATACCGGGAGCACTGAAGCTTTCTTT. Its protein product is CATSRDTGSTEAFF.

The chain couples TRBV18 to TRBJ2-7; D unclear. The CDR3 totals 12 residues. CDR1 is KGHSH and CDR2 is LQKENI in the germline V gene. V was trimmed by 5 bases and J by 0 bases, leaving 5 bases between them. CDR3 sequence: CASSSISYEQYF. The CDR3 DNA reads TGTGCCAGCTCATCGATCTCCTACGAGCAGTACTTC.

The J gene is TRBJ1-1, the V gene TRBV4-1; 7 positions agree with TRBD1. The length of the CDR3 is 16 residues. With V trimmed by 3 bases and J by 5 bases, 12 bases remained unmatched. Germline V lookup: CDR1 MGHRA, CDR2 YSYEKL. The CDR3 sequence is CASSQGRQGAWTEAFF. DNA of the CDR3: TGCGCCAGCAGCCAGGGGCGACAGGGAGCTTGGACTGAAGCTTTCTTT.